These T cell receptor beta chains were read from a single sample in a study of a mutant IDH1 vaccine in newly diagnosed glioma. Data came from immunoSEQ multiplex PCR; TCRdb stores just in-frame clones and leaves some out. This sample yields about 56,000 clones, of which roughly 90% are seen a single time; roughly 1.6% belongs to the top ten. The antigens these receptors bind are not known. This specimen consisted of PBMCs, obtained from a glioma patient whose treatment included an IDH1 peptide vaccine. The receptors come from a man in his forties with glioma. The CDR3 runs from the conserved cysteine through the conserved F or W. Each record gives: V gene, CDR3 length, J gene, clone size, D gene, CDR3 protein, CDR3 DNA. The D gene is left open where the match is weak. Rows may omit the clone size; those that give it use once, few, many or a size class.

V gene: TRBV5-6
CDR3 length: 15
J gene: TRBJ2-5
clone size: -
D gene: -
CDR3 protein: CASSLGMAGQETQYF
CDR3 DNA: TGTGCCAGCAGCTTGGGGATGGCAGGACAGGAGACCCAGTACTTC

V gene: TRBV19
CDR3 length: 12
J gene: TRBJ2-2
clone size: -
D gene: -
CDR3 protein: CASSIGSGELFF
CDR3 DNA: TGTGCCAGTAGTATCGGATCCGGGGAGCTGTTTTTT

V gene: TRBV5-4
CDR3 length: 15
J gene: TRBJ1-1
clone size: -
D gene: -
CDR3 protein: CASSLLGRMNTEAFF
CDR3 DNA: TGTGCCAGCAGCTTGTTGGGTCGAATGAACACTGAAGCTTTCTTT

V gene: TRBV29-1
CDR3 length: 11
J gene: TRBJ1-1
clone size: -
D gene: TRBD1
CDR3 protein: CSLRDRAEAFF
CDR3 DNA: TGCAGCCTAAGAGACAGGGCTGAAGCTTTCTTT

V gene: TRBV19
CDR3 length: 16
J gene: TRBJ1-5
clone size: -
D gene: -
CDR3 protein: CASSDTGIYSNQPQHF
CDR3 DNA: TGTGCCAGTAGTGACACTGGGATTTATAGCAATCAGCCCCAGCATTTT

V gene: TRBV15
CDR3 length: 18
J gene: TRBJ2-2
clone size: once
D gene: TRBD2
CDR3 protein: CATSRPLGAGGHTGELFF
CDR3 DNA: TGTGCCACCAGCAGACCCCTGGGGGCGGGAGGGCACACCGGGGAGCTGTTTTTT

V gene: TRBV27
CDR3 length: 13
J gene: TRBJ2-1
clone size: -
D gene: -
CDR3 protein: CASSVWSYNEQFF
CDR3 DNA: TGTGCCAGCAGTGTCTGGTCCTACAATGAGCAGTTCTTC

V gene: TRBV7-9
CDR3 length: 13
J gene: TRBJ2-7
clone size: once
D gene: -
CDR3 protein: CASRPFRGYEQYF
CDR3 DNA: TGTGCCAGCAGACCTTTTAGGGGATACGAGCAGTACTTC

V gene: TRBV5-4
CDR3 length: 15
J gene: TRBJ2-1
clone size: -
D gene: -
CDR3 protein: CASSSRGEGRNEQFF
CDR3 DNA: TGTGCCAGCAGCTCCAGGGGGGAGGGCCGCAATGAGCAGTTCTTC

V gene: TRBV5-4
CDR3 length: 15
J gene: TRBJ2-7
clone size: -
D gene: TRBD1
CDR3 protein: CAGQTGLGLSGQQYF
CDR3 DNA: TGTGCCGGCCAGACAGGGTTGGGTCTCTCGGGTCAGCAGTACTTC

V gene: TRBV5-4
CDR3 length: 14
J gene: TRBJ2-5
clone size: few
D gene: TRBD1
CDR3 protein: CASSSRQGQETQYF
CDR3 DNA: TGTGCCAGCAGCTCCCGACAGGGACAAGAGACCCAGTACTTC

V gene: TRBV7-2
CDR3 length: 14
J gene: TRBJ2-1
clone size: -
D gene: TRBD2
CDR3 protein: CASTQGLPGGEQFF
CDR3 DNA: TGTGCCAGCACCCAGGGACTACCTGGGGGTGAGCAGTTCTTC

V gene: TRBV19
CDR3 length: 14
J gene: TRBJ2-1
clone size: -
D gene: TRBD1
CDR3 protein: CASSGPGQYNEQFF
CDR3 DNA: TGTGCCAGTAGTGGTCCGGGACAGTACAATGAGCAGTTCTTC

V gene: TRBV12-5
CDR3 length: 13
J gene: TRBJ2-7
clone size: once
D gene: -
CDR3 protein: CASGGTHSYEQYF
CDR3 DNA: TGTGCTAGTGGCGGGACACACTCCTACGAGCAGTACTTC

V gene: TRBV27
CDR3 length: 15
J gene: TRBJ2-7
clone size: -
D gene: -
CDR3 protein: CASSLVASAKYEQYF
CDR3 DNA: TGTGCCAGCAGTTTAGTGGCTAGCGCTAAGTACGAGCAGTACTTC

V gene: TRBV7-9
CDR3 length: 14
J gene: TRBJ1-1
clone size: -
D gene: -
CDR3 protein: CASSLSRRGTEAFF
CDR3 DNA: TGTGCCAGCAGCTTAAGCAGGAGGGGCACTGAAGCTTTCTTT

V gene: TRBV9
CDR3 length: 16
J gene: TRBJ2-1
clone size: -
D gene: -
CDR3 protein: CASSPGPGHSYNEQFF
CDR3 DNA: TGTGCCAGCAGCCCCGGGCCTGGCCACTCCTACAATGAGCAGTTCTTC

V gene: TRBV10-3
CDR3 length: 14
J gene: TRBJ2-1
clone size: -
D gene: -
CDR3 protein: CAISEVEGGNEQFF
CDR3 DNA: TGTGCCATCAGTGAGGTTGAAGGGGGCAATGAGCAGTTCTTC

V gene: TRBV7-9
CDR3 length: 13
J gene: TRBJ1-5
clone size: -
D gene: -
CDR3 protein: CASSLKGDQPQHF
CDR3 DNA: TGTGCCAGCAGCTTAAAGGGCGATCAGCCCCAGCATTTT

V gene: TRBV7-2
CDR3 length: 12
J gene: TRBJ1-5
clone size: -
D gene: -
CDR3 protein: CASSFRFQPQHF
CDR3 DNA: TGTGCCAGCAGCTTCCGTTTCCAGCCCCAGCATTTT

V gene: TRBV5-1
CDR3 length: 16
J gene: TRBJ2-7
clone size: -
D gene: TRBD2
CDR3 protein: CASSVPGLAGGSEQYF
CDR3 DNA: TGCGCCAGCAGCGTCCCGGGACTAGCGGGAGGGAGTGAGCAGTACTTC

V gene: TRBV18
CDR3 length: 20
J gene: TRBJ1-1
clone size: -
D gene: TRBD1
CDR3 protein: CASSPEGQGVRQAPNTEAFF
CDR3 DNA: TGTGCCAGCTCACCGGAAGGACAGGGGGTGAGACAAGCACCGAACACTGAAGCTTTCTTT

V gene: TRBV6-6
CDR3 length: 14
J gene: TRBJ2-7
clone size: -
D gene: TRBD2
CDR3 protein: CASRSGTSGYEQYF
CDR3 DNA: TGTGCCAGCAGGTCCGGGACTAGCGGTTACGAGCAGTACTTC

V gene: TRBV6-1
CDR3 length: 12
J gene: TRBJ1-5
clone size: -
D gene: -
CDR3 protein: CASSRHNQPQHF
CDR3 DNA: TGTGCCAGCAGTCGTCACAATCAGCCCCAGCATTTT

V gene: TRBV5-6
CDR3 length: 14
J gene: TRBJ2-1
clone size: -
D gene: -
CDR3 protein: CASSFGHYRVEQFF
CDR3 DNA: TGTGCCAGCAGTTTCGGTCACTACCGGGTCGAGCAGTTCTTC

V gene: TRBV5-1
CDR3 length: 15
J gene: TRBJ2-5
clone size: -
D gene: -
CDR3 protein: CASSLLLTGQETQYF
CDR3 DNA: TGCGCCAGCAGCTTGCTTTTAACAGGTCAAGAGACCCAGTACTTC